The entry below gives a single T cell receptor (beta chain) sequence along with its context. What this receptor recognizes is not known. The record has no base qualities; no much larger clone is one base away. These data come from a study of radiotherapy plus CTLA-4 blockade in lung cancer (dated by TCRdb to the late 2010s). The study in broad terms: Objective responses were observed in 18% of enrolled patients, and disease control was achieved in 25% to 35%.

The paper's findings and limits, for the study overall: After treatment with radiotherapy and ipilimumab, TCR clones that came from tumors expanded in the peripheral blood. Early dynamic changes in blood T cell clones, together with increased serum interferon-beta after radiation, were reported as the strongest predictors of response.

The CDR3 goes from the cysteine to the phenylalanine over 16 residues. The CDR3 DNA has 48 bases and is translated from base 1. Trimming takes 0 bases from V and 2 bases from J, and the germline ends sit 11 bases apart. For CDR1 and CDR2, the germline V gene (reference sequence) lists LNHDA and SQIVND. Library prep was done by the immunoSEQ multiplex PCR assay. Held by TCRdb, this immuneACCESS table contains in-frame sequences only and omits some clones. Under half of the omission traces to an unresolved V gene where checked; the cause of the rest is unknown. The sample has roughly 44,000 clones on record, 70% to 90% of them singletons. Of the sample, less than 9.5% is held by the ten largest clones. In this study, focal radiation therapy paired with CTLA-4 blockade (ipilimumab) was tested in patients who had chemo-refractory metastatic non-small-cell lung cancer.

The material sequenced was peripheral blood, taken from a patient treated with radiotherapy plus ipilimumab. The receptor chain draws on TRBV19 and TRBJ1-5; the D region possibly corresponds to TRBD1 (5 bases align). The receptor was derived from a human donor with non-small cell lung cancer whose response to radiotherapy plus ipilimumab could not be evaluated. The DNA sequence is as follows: TGTGCCAGTAGTATAGATGCAGGGTTGGGCAATCAGCCCCAGCATTTT. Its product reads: CASSIDAGLGNQPQHF.